Sequencing of this TCR beta chain was carried out in a study of cytomegalovirus exposure and HLA in healthy donors. Study-level results: TRBV6-2, TRBV6-3 and some other V segments were unresolvable in 87-base-pair reads.

For this clone: Antigen unknown.

Unmatched junction bases numbered 5, after V lost 7 bases and J lost 0 bases. The length of the CDR3 is 14 residues. Germline V gives CDR1 SNHLY, CDR2 FYNNEI. PCR used 60 Vbeta primers and 13 Jbeta primers. Assay used: immunoSEQ multiplex PCR; TCRdb lists only in-frame clones, some missing. This sample has approximately 190,000 clones, with 81% found just once. This chain uses TRBV2 with TRBJ2-7; 8 nucleotides align to TRBD1. The receptor was isolated from a man in his forties or fifties in good health and CMV-seronegative. Sequencing was carried out using PBMCs. CDR3 in amino acids: CASTSTGASYEQYF. DNA of the CDR3: TGTGCCAGCACTTCGACAGGGGCCTCCTACGAGCAGTACTTC.